Below, 24 T cell receptor beta chains from the same sample are listed, as sequenced in a study of vaccination effects on CD4 cells after COVID-19. Sequencing used immunoSEQ multiplex PCR; TCRdb keeps in-frame clones, though not all of them. The sample holds about 57,000 clones; around 84% are singletons and the top ten take approximately 4.5%. No antigen has been assigned to these receptors. Isolating CD4+ T cells followed approximately 10 days of culture. All participants had two doses of either the BNT162b2 or mRNA-1273 vaccine. This sample comprised CD4+ T cells from PBMCs cultured without peptide, obtained after COVID-19 vaccination. The receptors stem from a human donor who received a COVID-19 vaccine.

The chain joins TRBV5-6 to TRBJ2-7; no definite D call. V was cut by 1 base and J by 1 base, with 9 bases left in between. CDR3 size: 14 residues. CDR1 and CDR2 from the germline V gene are SGHDT and YYEEEE. Written as DNA, the CDR3 is TGTGCCAGCAGCTTGAGTTCCTCATCCTACGAGCAGTACTTC. This codes for CASSLSSSSYEQYF.

This chain joins TRBV29-1 and TRBJ1-1; D is undetermined. CDR3 length: 14 residues. V gave up 2 bases and J gave up 4 bases, with 14 bases separating them. Germline V gene lookup returns CDR1 SQVTM and CDR2 ANQGSEA. The DNA of the CDR3 is TGCAGCGTTGAACTAGGGAAGGGAGGCACTGAAGCTTTCTTT. Its translation is CSVELGKGGTEAFF. Filled out from reference TRBV29-1 and TRBJ1-1, the complete variable domain reads SAVISQKPSRDICQRGTSLTIQCQVDSQVTMMFWYRQQPGQSLTLIATANQGSEATYESGFVIDKFPISRPNLTFSTLTVSNMSPEDSSIYLCSVELGKGGTEAFFGQGTRLTVV.

This clone was detected a few times. The rearrangement links TRBV2 to TRBJ1-2; D remains ambiguous. There are 13 residues in the CDR3. CDR1 is SNHLY and CDR2 is FYNNEI in the germline V gene. With 2 bases removed from V and 3 bases from J, the gap between germline ends came to 7 bases. The CDR3 bases are TGTGCCAGCAGTGAAATTGGGTACTATGGCTACACCTTC. The encoded protein is CASSEIGYYGYTF.

The sample holds a few counts of this clone. The chain couples TRBV4-2 to TRBJ1-1; possible D gene TRBD1, 5 bases. Germline assignment: CDR1 LGHNA and CDR2 YNFKEQ. This CDR3 spans 15 amino acids. The V and J ends lost 3 bases and 0 bases respectively, with 11 bases between them. The CDR3, as DNA: TGTGCCAGCAGCCACGGCAGGGCCATGAACACTGAAGCTTTCTTT. Its translation is CASSHGRAMNTEAFF.

The chain has TRBV2 and TRBJ1-6, with D tentatively TRBD1 (5 bases). Trimming left V 5 bases short and J 0 bases short, with 8 bases between. The CDR3 runs 15 residues. Per germline, CDR1 SNHLY and CDR2 FYNNEI. CDR3 loop: CASSTGSSYNSPLHF. In DNA form, the CDR3 reads TGTGCCAGCAGTACAGGAAGCTCCTATAATTCACCCCTCCACTTT.

This clone was seen more than once but under ten times. The chain has TRBV9 and TRBJ1-1; D gene ambiguous. The CDR3 is 11 amino acids. V dropped 0 bases and J dropped 5 bases, with 2 bases sitting between them. Germline values: CDR1 SGDLS, CDR2 YYNGEE. The CDR3 region has the DNA TGTGCCAGCAGCGTAGAGACTGAAGCTTTCTTT. Translation: CASSVETEAFF. Complete variable domain (other parts from reference TRBV9 and TRBJ1-1): DSGVTQTPKHLITATGQRVTLRCSPRSGDLSVYWYQQSLDQGLQFLIQYYNGEERAKGNILERFSAQQFPDLHSELNLSSLELGDSALYFCASSVETEAFFGQGTRLTVV.

This clone was counted a single time. The chain recombines TRBV2 with TRBJ2-5; D is unclear. The CDR3 has 13 amino acids. The V gene lost 5 bases and the J gene lost 4 bases, with 11 bases spanning the gap. Germline assignment: CDR1 SNHLY and CDR2 FYNNEI. The CDR3 is CASSFIGGETQYF. In nucleotides, the CDR3 is TGTGCCAGCAGTTTCATAGGCGGAGAGACCCAGTACTTC.

The chain uses TRBV6-6 and TRBJ2-3; 12 nucleotides agree with TRBD2. The CDR3 runs 15 residues. The V gene end was trimmed by 6 bases and the J gene end by 7 bases; junction bases not matched to a gene: 8. From germline, CDR1 is MNHNY and CDR2 SVGAGI (reference sequence). CDR3 loop: CASSPSGTSGYTQYF. CDR3 sequence (DNA): TGTGCCAGCAGCCCCTCCGGGACTAGCGGGTATACGCAGTATTTT.

This clone was counted only a few times. J is TRBJ1-1 and V is TRBV5-1, with D maybe TRBD1 (5 bases). The germline V gene has CDR1 SGHRS and CDR2 YFSETQ. The CDR3 sequence is 14 residues long. V gave up 0 bases and J gave up 7 bases, with 13 bases separating them. As DNA, the CDR3 is TGCGCCAGCAGCTTGGCGGTTTCCAGGGATGAAGCTTTCTTT. Amino acid sequence: CASSLAVSRDEAFF. Drawing the rest from reference TRBV5-1 and TRBJ1-1, the complete variable domain is KAGVTQTPRYLIKTRGQQVTLSCSPISGHRSVSWYQQTPGQGLQFLFEYFSETQRNKGNFPGRFSGRQFSNSRSEMNVSTLELGDSALYLCASSLAVSRDEAFFGQGTRLTVV.

The rearrangement links TRBV6-4 to TRBJ1-1; D might be TRBD1 (6 bases). Germline V CDR1 and CDR2: MRHNA, SNTAGT. V lost 3 bases and J 7 bases, leaving 18 bases between the germline ends. The CDR3 is made up of 15 amino acids. The CDR3 bases are TGTGCCAGCAGTGAGTCGACCAACTTAGGGGGTGAAGCTTTCTTT. As protein: CASSESTNLGGEAFF.

The chain is built from TRBV7-2 and TRBJ1-5; TRBD1 might be the D (6 bases). This CDR3 is built from 14 residues. Germline CDR1 reads SGHTA; CDR2 reads FQGNSA. V was shortened by 5 bases and J by 3 bases, with 11 bases between the two germline ends. The DNA of the CDR3 is TGTGCCAGCAGCCCCACAGGGTACAATCAGCCCCAGCATTTT. It yields the protein CASSPTGYNQPQHF.

V gene TRBV3-1 (or the pseudogene TRBV3-2) combines with J gene TRBJ1-3; TRBD1 agrees at 7 bases. The germline CDR1 and CDR2 sequences are LGHDT and YNNKEL (reference sequence). V lost 6 bases to trimming and J lost 2 bases; unmatched junction nucleotides: 4. This CDR3 contains 14 residues. The CDR3 nucleotides read TGTGCCAGCAGGGAACAGGGGACTGGAAACACCATATATTTT. It translates to CASREQGTGNTIYF.

This clone was seen a handful of times. The CDR3: CASSLGTSGGKDTQYF. In DNA form, the CDR3 reads TGTGCCAGCAGCTTGGGGACTAGCGGGGGGAAAGATACGCAGTATTTT. V gene TRBV5-4 combines with J gene TRBJ2-3, with TRBD2 matching 14 bases. The J segment lost 5 bases and the V segment lost 0 bases, leaving 2 bases of the junction unmatched. The germline gives CDR1 SGHNT, CDR2 YYREEE (reference sequence). The CDR3 is 16 residues long. Filled out from reference TRBV5-4 and TRBJ2-3, the complete variable domain reads ETGVTQSPTHLIKTRGQQVTLRCSSQSGHNTVSWYQQALGQGPQFIFQYYREEENGRGNFPPRFSGLQFPNYSSELNVNALELDDSALYLCASSLGTSGGKDTQYFGPGTRLTVL.

Here the CDR3 reads CAISESHGREGSDTQYF. The CDR3 nucleotides read TGTGCCATCAGTGAGTCCCACGGCCGGGAAGGGTCAGATACGCAGTATTTT. V usage is TRBV10-3 and J usage is TRBJ2-3; tentative D call: TRBD2 (5 bases). Germline V CDR1 and CDR2: ENHRY, SYGVKD. The CDR3 is 17 amino acids. Between the trimmed V and J ends, which lost 0 bases and 4 bases, there was a span of 17 bases.

This chain joins TRBV10-3 and TRBJ2-3; 9 bases fit TRBD1. J gave up 3 bases and V 6 bases, and 4 bases lay outside the gene matches. Germline assignment: CDR1 ENHRY and CDR2 SYGVKD. This CDR3 is 14 amino acids long. CDR3 DNA: TGTGCCATCAGGCCGGGACAGGGTACAGATACGCAGTATTTT. This encodes CAIRPGQGTDTQYF.

The chain links TRBV9 to TRBJ1-2; 9 bases map to TRBD1. The CDR3 is made up of 14 amino acids. J lost 2 bases, V lost 2 bases, and 1 base had no gene match. Germline V lookup: CDR1 SGDLS, CDR2 YYNGEE. The CDR3 here is CASSVGTGNYGYTF. The CDR3 region has the DNA TGTGCCAGCAGCGTCGGGACAGGGAACTATGGCTACACCTTC. The whole variable domain, remainder taken from reference TRBV9 and TRBJ1-2, is DSGVTQTPKHLITATGQRVTLRCSPRSGDLSVYWYQQSLDQGLQFLIQYYNGEERAKGNILERFSAQQFPDLHSELNLSSLELGDSALYFCASSVGTGNYGYTFGSGTRLTVV.

This clone was observed a handful of times. The V gene is TRBV3-1 (or the pseudogene TRBV3-2), the J gene TRBJ2-2, with TRBD2 matching 7 bases. This CDR3 contains 16 residues. Germline CDR1 and CDR2: LGHDT and YNNKEL (reference sequence). J gave up 3 bases and V 2 bases, and 6 bases lay outside the gene matches. This CDR3 reads CASSQRTRSHTGELFF. The CDR3 coding sequence is TGTGCCAGCAGCCAACGGACTAGAAGTCACACCGGGGAGCTGTTTTTT.

Only a few counts were recorded for this clone. The genes are TRBV20-1 and TRBJ2-1, with D perhaps matching TRBD1 or TRBD2 (5 bases each). Trimming took off 8 bases at V and 7 bases at J, with 12 bases between the two ends. CDR1 DFQATT and CDR2 SNEGSKA come from the germline V gene (reference sequence). The CDR3 sequence is 11 residues long. In DNA, the CDR3 is TGCAGTACCGGGACGGCTAATGAGCAGTTCTTC. Encoded protein: CSTGTANEQFF.

The chain couples TRBV4-2 to TRBJ2-1; TRBD2 aligns across 16 bases. This CDR3 has 17 residues. Germline V CDR1 and CDR2: LGHNA, YNFKEQ. Trimming cost V 2 bases and J 7 bases; bases outside gene matches: 5. This CDR3 reads CASSQHPGLAGGNEQFF. The CDR3 DNA follows: TGTGCCAGCAGCCAACATCCGGGACTAGCGGGAGGGAATGAGCAGTTCTTC.

V and J are TRBV11-2 and TRBJ2-7; 8 bases agree with TRBD1. Losses at the gene ends were 6 bases for V and 0 bases for J; bases not matched to a gene: 4. This CDR3 has 14 amino acids. Germline V gene data show CDR1 as SGHAT and CDR2 as FQNNGV. CDR3 bases: TGTGCCAGCAGAGCCGGGACAGGCTCCTACGAGCAGTACTTC. Protein sequence: CASRAGTGSYEQYF. Based on the CDR3 plus reference TRBV11-2 and TRBJ2-7, the full variable domain is EAGVAQSPRYKIIEKRQSVAFWCNPISGHATLYWYQQILGQGPKLLIQFQNNGVVDDSQLPKDRFSAERLKGVDSTLKIQPAKLEDSAVYLCASRAGTGSYEQYFGPGTRLTVT.

For the CDR3, the DNA is TGCGCCAGCAGCTTGGAGGGCAGGGGGCGCGCGGTGAACTATGGCTACACCTTC. Its translation: CASSLEGRGRAVNYGYTF. The chain has TRBV5-1 and TRBJ1-2; 8 bases are shared with TRBD1. The CDR3 has 18 residues. Germline values: CDR1 SGHRS, CDR2 YFSETQ. The V gene end was trimmed by 0 bases and the J gene end by 2 bases; junction bases not matched to a gene: 12.

This clone was seen only a few times. The rearrangement uses TRBV3-1 (or the pseudogene TRBV3-2) and TRBJ1-3; D is ambiguous. V was pared by 1 base and J by 2 bases, with 6 bases between. CDR1 is LGHDT, CDR2 YNNKEL, per germline (reference sequence). This CDR3 is 14 amino acids long. Here the CDR3 reads CASSQVGAGNTIYF. DNA of the CDR3: TGTGCCAGCAGCCAAGTTGGGGCTGGAAACACCATATATTTT.

The genes are TRBV10-3 and TRBJ2-6, with 7 bases aligning to TRBD1. Germline V gene data show CDR1 as ENHRY and CDR2 as SYGVKD. The J segment lost 0 bases and the V segment lost 4 bases, leaving 12 bases of the junction unmatched. CDR3 length equals 19 residues. Here the CDR3 DNA reads TGTGCCATCAGTGGATTAGCCCGACAGGGCCTCTCTGGGGCCAACGTCCTGACTTTC. Protein sequence: CAISGLARQGLSGANVLTF.

V is TRBV19 and J is TRBJ1-5; no reliable D call. CDR3 size: 15 residues. The germline V and J ends were trimmed by 1 base and 3 bases, with 10 bases remaining between them. Per germline, CDR1 LNHDA and CDR2 SQIVND (reference sequence). The CDR3 DNA reads TGTGCCAGTAGTATAGCCGCGGTGGTCAATCAGCCCCAGCATTTT. The encoded protein is CASSIAAVVNQPQHF.